This T cell receptor beta chain was recovered during a study of a mutant IDH1 vaccine in newly diagnosed glioma. In the study overall: Eight vaccinations reached patients in weeks 1, 3, 5, 7, 11, 15, 19 and 23.

As concerns this clone: The antigen is not known.

Sequenced by immunoSEQ multiplex PCR; TCRdb stores in-frame clones only, minus some. The data contain around 49,000 clones, just under 80% of them singletons. General observations from the study: Of the patients, approximately 93% had vaccine-induced immune responses.

This CDR3 has 15 residues. The germline V gene encodes CDR1 SEHNR and CDR2 FQNEAQ (reference sequence). V lost 1 base to trimming and J lost 5 bases, with 11 bases between them. Sample time point: week 5, during vaccination. Doses comprised 300 ug of mutant IDH1 20-mer peptide each, plus topical imiquimod. This specimen consisted of PBMCs, obtained from a glioma patient whose treatment included an IDH1 peptide vaccine. The receptor was derived from a man aged 50 to 59 with glioma. The rearrangement links TRBV7-9 to TRBJ1-4; TRBD1 might be the D (5 bases). This CDR3 is CASSLGRGENEKLFF. In DNA, the CDR3 is TGTGCCAGCAGCTTAGGTCGAGGGGAAAATGAAAAACTGTTTTTT. The full variable domain, completed using reference TRBV7-9 and TRBJ1-4, is DTGVSQNPRHKITKRGQNVTFRCDPISEHNRLYWYRQTLGQGPEFLTYFQNEAQLEKSRLLSDRFSAERPKGSFSTLEIQRTEQGDSAMYLCASSLGRGENEKLFFGSGTQLSVL.